This TCR beta chain stems from a study of T cells in localized non-small cell lung cancer. Study conclusions and caveats: Heterogeneity is still possible, as just one tumor region was sequenced. There was an association of higher blood T cell density with longer overall survival.

Using immunoSEQ multiplex PCR, the repertoire was profiled, and TCRdb retains in-frame clones only, with some absent. The sample records approximately 150,000 clones, around 89% being singletons. About this clone itself: Its antigen is not identified.

The V end was cut by 6 bases, the J end by 0 bases, with 18 bases between. CDR3 length equals 17 residues. Germline lookup yields CDR1 SGHVS and CDR2 FQNEAQ. This material consisted of peripheral blood, taken before any cancer treatment. The gene calls are TRBV7-8 and TRBJ1-5; D gene unclear. The clonotype was recovered from an older female donor with stage I lung adenocarcinoma. The CDR3 coding sequence is TGTGCCAGCAGTAGCTTCAGGATCCCCTCTAGCAATCAGCCCCAGCATTTT. It is translated as CASSSFRIPSSNQPQHF.